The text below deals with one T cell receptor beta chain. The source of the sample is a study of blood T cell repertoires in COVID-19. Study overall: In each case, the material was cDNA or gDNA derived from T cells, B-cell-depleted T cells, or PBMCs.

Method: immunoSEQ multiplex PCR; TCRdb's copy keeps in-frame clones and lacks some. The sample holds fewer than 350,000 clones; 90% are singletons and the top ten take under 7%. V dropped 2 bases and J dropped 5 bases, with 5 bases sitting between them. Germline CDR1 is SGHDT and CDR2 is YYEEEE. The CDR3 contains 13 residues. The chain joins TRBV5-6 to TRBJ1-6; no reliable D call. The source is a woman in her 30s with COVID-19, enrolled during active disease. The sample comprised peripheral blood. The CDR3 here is CASSFTDNSPLHF. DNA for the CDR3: TGTGCCAGCAGCTTTACAGATAATTCACCCCTCCACTTT.